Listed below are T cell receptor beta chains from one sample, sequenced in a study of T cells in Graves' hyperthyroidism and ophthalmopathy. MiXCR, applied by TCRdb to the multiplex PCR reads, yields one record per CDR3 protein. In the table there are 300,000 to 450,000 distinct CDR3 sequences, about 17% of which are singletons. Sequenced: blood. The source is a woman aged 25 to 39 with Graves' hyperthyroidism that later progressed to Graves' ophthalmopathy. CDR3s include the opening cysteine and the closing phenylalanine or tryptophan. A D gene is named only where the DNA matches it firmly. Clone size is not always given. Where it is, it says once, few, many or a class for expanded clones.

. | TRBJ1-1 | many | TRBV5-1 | CASSFGPNTEAFF | TGCGCCAGCAGCTTCGGACCGAACACTGAAGCTTTCTTT
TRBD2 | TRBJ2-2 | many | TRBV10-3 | CATLRETNTGELFF | TGTGCCACCTTGCGGGAGACGAACACCGGGGAGCTGTTTTTT
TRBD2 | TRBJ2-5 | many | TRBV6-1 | CASSPGLAGGQETQYF | TGTGCCAGCAGTCCGGGACTAGCGGGGGGGCAGGAGACCCAGTACTTC
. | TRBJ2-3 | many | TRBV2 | CASNTREFSTDTQYF | TGTGCCAGCAATACCCGGGAGTTTAGCACAGATACGCAGTATTTT
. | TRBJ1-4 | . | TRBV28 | CASSFVFRRGEKLFF | TGTGCCAGCAGTTTTGTATTTAGGAGGGGTGAAAAACTGTTTTTT
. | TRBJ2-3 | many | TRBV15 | CATFDDKYSTDTQYF | TGTGCCACCTTCGACGATAAGTACAGCACAGATACGCAGTATTTT
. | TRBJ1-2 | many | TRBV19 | CASRTSGYGYTF | TGTGCCTCTCGTACCAGCGGCTATGGCTACACCTTC
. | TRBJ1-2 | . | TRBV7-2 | CASSSLTDFRRGYTF | TGTGCCAGCAGCTCCCTAACAGACTTCCGGCGGGGCTACACCTTC
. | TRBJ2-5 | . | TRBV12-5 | CASGLDETQYF | TGTGCTAGTGGTTTGGATGAGACCCAGTACTTC
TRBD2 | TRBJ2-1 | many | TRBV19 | CASSTDQTSGGSNEQFF | TGTGCCAGTAGTACTGACCAGACTAGCGGGGGGAGCAATGAGCAGTTCTTC
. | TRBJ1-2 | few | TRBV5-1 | CASSFQPINYGYTF | TGCGCCAGCAGCTTCCAGCCGATTAACTATGGCTACACCTTC
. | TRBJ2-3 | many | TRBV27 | CASNTREYSDTQYF | TGTGCCAGCAACACGAGGGAGTACTCAGATACGCAGTATTTT
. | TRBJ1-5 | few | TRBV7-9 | CASSLTDGLSNQPQHF | TGTGCCAGCAGCCTTACGGACGGCCTTAGCAATCAGCCCCAGCATTTT
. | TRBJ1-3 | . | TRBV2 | CASSIAGVGNTIYF | TGTGCCAGCTCGATAGCGGGGGTTGGAAACACCATATATTTT
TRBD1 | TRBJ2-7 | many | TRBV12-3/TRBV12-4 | CASSSDRAKYIYEQYF | TGTGCCAGCAGCTCAGACAGGGCGAAATATATTTACGAGCAGTACTTC
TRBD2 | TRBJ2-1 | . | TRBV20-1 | CSANGLAGLTYNEQFF | TGCAGTGCTAACGGACTAGCGGGCCTAACCTACAATGAGCAGTTCTTC
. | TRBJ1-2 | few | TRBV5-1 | CASSYQQGDEDYGYTF | TGCGCCAGCAGCTATCAACAGGGAGATGAGGACTATGGCTACACCTTC
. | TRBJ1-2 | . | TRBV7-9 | CASSLQGGGCTF | TGTGCCAGCAGCTTACAGGGTGGTGGCTGCACCTTC
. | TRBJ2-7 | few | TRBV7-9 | CASSLVSLASSEQYF | TGTGCCAGCAGCTTAGTTTCCCTAGCGAGTAGCGAGCAGTACTTC
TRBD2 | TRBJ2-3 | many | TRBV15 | CATSGPSGGAIDTQYF | TGTGCCACCAGCGGACCGAGCGGGGGGGCTATAGATACGCAGTATTTT
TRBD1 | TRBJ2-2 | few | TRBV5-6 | CASSLIWTGENTGELFF | TGTGCCAGCAGCTTGATTTGGACAGGGGAAAACACCGGGGAGCTGTTTTTT
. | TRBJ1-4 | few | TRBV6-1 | CASSEDGARYEKLFF | TGTGCCAGCAGTGAAGACGGGGCGAGATATGAAAAACTGTTTTTT
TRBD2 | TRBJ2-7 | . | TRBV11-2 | CASSLDELAEVAYEQYF | TGTGCCAGCAGCTTAGATGAGCTAGCGGAAGTGGCCTACGAGCAGTACTTC
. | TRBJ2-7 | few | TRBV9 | CASSVEPSSYEQYF | TGTGCCAGCAGCGTAGAGCCTAGCTCGTACGAGCAGTACTTC
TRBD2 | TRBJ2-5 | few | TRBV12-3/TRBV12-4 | CATRLAGGETQYF | TGTGCCACCCGGCTAGCGGGAGGTGAGACCCAGTACTTC
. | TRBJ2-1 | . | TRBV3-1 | CASSQGMGRLVNEQFF | TGTGCCAGCAGCCAAGGGATGGGGAGGTTGGTCAATGAGCAGTTCTTC
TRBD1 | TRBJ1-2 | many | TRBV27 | CASSLNRDRGVGYTF | TGTGCCAGCAGTTTAAACCGGGACAGGGGTGTCGGCTACACCTTC
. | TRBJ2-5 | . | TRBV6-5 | CASSYETRETQYF | TGTGCCAGCAGTTACGAGACACGAGAGACCCAGTACTTC
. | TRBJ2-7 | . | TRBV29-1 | CSVLMGAYEQYF | TGCAGCGTCCTGATGGGGGCCTACGAGCAGTACTTC
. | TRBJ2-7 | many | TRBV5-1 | CASSPGLTNYEQYF | TGCGCCAGCAGCCCCGGACTTACCAACTACGAGCAGTACTTC
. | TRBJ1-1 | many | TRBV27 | CASSLSTQTTEAFF | TGTGCCAGCAGTTTATCGACACAGACCACTGAAGCTTTCTTT
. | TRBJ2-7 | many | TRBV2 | CASSVAGQPYEQYF | TGTGCCAGCAGTGTCGCGGGACAACCCTACGAGCAGTACTTC
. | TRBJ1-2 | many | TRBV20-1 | CSARDAKENYGYTF | TGCAGTGCTAGAGACGCGAAAGAGAACTATGGCTACACCTTC
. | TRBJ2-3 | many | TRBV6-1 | CASNSDLRDTQYF | TGTGCCAGCAATTCGGATTTAAGAGATACGCAGTATTTT
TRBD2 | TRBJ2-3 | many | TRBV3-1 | CASSQRSLAGADTQYF | TGTGCCAGCAGCCAAAGGTCCCTAGCGGGGGCAGATACGCAGTATTTT
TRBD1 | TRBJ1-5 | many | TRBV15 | CATSRRGQGYQPQHF | TGTGCCACCAGCAGGAGGGGACAGGGATATCAGCCCCAGCATTTT
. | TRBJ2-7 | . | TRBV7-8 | CASSLGEGTIPYEQYF | TGTGCCAGCAGCTTAGGCGAGGGTACAATTCCCTACGAGCAGTACTTC
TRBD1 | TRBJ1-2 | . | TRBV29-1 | CSVESAGQLHTF | TGCAGCGTCGAAAGTGCGGGACAGCTTCACACCTTC
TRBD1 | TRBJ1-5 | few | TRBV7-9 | CASSSGDRGINQPQHF | TGTGCCAGCAGCTCCGGGGACAGGGGGATAAATCAGCCCCAGCATTTT
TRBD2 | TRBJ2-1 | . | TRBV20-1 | CSEMVSGTNEQFF | TGCAGTGAAATGGTTAGCGGGACGAATGAGCAGTTCTTC
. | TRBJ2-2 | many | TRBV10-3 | CAISESVRAPTSGELFF | TGTGCCATCAGTGAGTCAGTAAGAGCCCCTACTTCCGGGGAGCTGTTTTTT
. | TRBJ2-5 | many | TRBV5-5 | CASSFRLNQETQYF | TGTGCCAGCAGCTTCCGATTGAACCAAGAGACCCAGTACTTC
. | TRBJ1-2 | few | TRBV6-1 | CASSEAGTFQYGYTF | TGTGCCAGCAGTGAAGCTGGGACGTTTCAATATGGCTACACCTTC
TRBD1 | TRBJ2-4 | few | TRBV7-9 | CASSLGGGQGSNIQYF | TGTGCCAGCAGCTTAGGGGGAGGACAGGGGTCGAACATTCAGTACTTC
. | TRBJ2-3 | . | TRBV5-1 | CASSSEGVSAGTGLDTQYF | TGCGCCAGCAGCTCAGAGGGAGTCTCAGCGGGCACGGGCTTGGATACGCAGTATTTT
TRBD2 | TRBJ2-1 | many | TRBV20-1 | CSARRAGGPYNEQFF | TGCAGTGCTAGGCGAGCGGGAGGCCCGTACAATGAGCAGTTCTTC
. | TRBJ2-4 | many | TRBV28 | CASSPGLNIQYF | TGTGCCAGCAGTCCGGGACTTAACATTCAGTACTTC
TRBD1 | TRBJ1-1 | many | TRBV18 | CASSPGTGDFGGTEAFF | TGTGCCAGCTCACCTGGGACAGGGGACTTTGGGGGCACTGAAGCTTTCTTT
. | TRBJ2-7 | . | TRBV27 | CASGWGPSSYEQYF | TGTGCCAGTGGGTGGGGCCCGAGCTCCTACGAGCAGTACTTC
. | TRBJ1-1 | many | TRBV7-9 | CASSTPRGYTEAFF | TGTGCCAGCAGCACCCCTAGGGGATACACTGAAGCTTTCTTT
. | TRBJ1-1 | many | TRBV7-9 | CASSRLIQGTEAFF | TGTGCCAGCAGCCGTCTCATCCAGGGCACTGAAGCTTTCTTT
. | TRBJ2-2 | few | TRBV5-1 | CASKVGSIRGELFF | TGCGCCAGCAAGGTGGGAAGCATAAGAGGGGAGCTGTTTTTT